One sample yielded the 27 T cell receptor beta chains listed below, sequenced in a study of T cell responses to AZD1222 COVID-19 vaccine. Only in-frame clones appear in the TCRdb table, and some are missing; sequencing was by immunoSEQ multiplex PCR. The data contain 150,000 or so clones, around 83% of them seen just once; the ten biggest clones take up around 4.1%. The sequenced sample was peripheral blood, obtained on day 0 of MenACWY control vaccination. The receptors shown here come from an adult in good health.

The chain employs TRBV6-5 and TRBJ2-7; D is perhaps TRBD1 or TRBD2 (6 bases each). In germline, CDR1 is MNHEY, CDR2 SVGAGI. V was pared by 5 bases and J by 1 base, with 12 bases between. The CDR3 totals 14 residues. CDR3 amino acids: CASSPKGGSYEQYV. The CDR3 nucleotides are TGTGCCAGCAGTCCCAAGGGGGGATCCTACGAGCAGTACGTC.

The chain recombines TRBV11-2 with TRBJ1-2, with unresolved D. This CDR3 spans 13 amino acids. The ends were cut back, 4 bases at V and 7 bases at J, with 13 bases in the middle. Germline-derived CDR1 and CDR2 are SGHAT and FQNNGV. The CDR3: CASSSLRAPGYTF. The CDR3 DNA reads TGTGCCAGCAGCTCCCTTCGAGCACCTGGCTACACCTTC. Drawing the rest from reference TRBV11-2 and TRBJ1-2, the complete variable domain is EAGVAQSPRYKIIEKRQSVAFWCNPISGHATLYWYQQILGQGPKLLIQFQNNGVVDDSQLPKDRFSAERLKGVDSTLKIQPAKLEDSAVYLCASSSLRAPGYTFGSGTRLTVV.

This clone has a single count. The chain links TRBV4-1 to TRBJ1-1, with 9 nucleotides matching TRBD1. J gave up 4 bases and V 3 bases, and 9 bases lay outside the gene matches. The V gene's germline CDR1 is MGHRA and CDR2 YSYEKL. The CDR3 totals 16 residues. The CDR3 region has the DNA TGCGCCAGCAGCCAGAACAGGGGGCGCAGGGGCACTGAAGCTTTCTTT. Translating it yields CASSQNRGRRGTEAFF.

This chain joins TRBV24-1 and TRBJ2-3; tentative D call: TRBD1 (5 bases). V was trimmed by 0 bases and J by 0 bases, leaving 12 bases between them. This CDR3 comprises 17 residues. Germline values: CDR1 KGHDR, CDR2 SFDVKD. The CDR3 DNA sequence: TGTGCCACCAGTGATTTGCGGTCAGGGCTTAGCACAGATACGCAGTATTTT. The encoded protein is CATSDLRSGLSTDTQYF.

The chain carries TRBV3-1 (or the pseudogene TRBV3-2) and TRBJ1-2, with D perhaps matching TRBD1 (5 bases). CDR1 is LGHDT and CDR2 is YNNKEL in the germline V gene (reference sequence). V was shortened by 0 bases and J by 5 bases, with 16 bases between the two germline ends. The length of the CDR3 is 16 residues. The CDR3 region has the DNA TGTGCCAGCAGCCAAGATGGGGCCACCTATCTTTATGGCTACACCTTC. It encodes CASSQDGATYLYGYTF.

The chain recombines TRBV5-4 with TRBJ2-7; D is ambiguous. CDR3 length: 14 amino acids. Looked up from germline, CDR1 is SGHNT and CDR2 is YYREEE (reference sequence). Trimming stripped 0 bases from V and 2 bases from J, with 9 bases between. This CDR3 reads CASSLELTAYEQYF. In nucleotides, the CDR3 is TGTGCCAGCAGCTTGGAGCTGACGGCCTACGAGCAGTACTTC.

CDR3 region: CASTVPGANEQFF. The CDR3 DNA is TGTGCCAGCACCGTCCCAGGGGCCAATGAGCAGTTCTTC. This chain uses TRBV6-5 with TRBJ2-1, with a weak D call TRBD1 (6 bases). Trimming took 7 bases from V and 6 from J, leaving 13 bases between them. Germline CDR1 MNHEY, CDR2 SVGAGI. CDR3 length equals 13 residues.

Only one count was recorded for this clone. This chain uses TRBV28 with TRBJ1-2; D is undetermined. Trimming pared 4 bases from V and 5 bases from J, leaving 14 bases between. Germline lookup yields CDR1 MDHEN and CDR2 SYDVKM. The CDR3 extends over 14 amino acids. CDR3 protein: CASSSPRRYYGYTF. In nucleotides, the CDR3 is TGTGCCAGCAGTTCTCCCCGGCGATATTATGGCTACACCTTC.

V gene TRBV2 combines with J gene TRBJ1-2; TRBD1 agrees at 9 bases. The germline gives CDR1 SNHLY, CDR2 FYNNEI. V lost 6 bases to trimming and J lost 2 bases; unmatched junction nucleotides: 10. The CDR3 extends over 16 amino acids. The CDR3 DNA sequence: TGTGCCAGCAGGCGTCCGGGACAGGGCTCAAACTATGGCTACACCTTC. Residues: CASRRPGQGSNYGYTF.

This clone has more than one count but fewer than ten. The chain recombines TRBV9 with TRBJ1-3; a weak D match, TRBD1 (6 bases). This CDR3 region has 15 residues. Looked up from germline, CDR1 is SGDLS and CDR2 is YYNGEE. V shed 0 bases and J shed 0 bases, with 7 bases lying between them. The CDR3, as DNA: TGTGCCAGCAGCGTAGCAGGGGCCTCTGGAAACACCATATATTTT. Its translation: CASSVAGASGNTIYF.

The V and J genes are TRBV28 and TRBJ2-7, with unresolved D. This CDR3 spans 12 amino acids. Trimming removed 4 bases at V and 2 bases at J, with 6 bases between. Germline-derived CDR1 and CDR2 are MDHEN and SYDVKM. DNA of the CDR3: TGTGCCAGCAGTTCCCACCCCTACGAGCAGTACGTC. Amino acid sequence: CASSSHPYEQYV.

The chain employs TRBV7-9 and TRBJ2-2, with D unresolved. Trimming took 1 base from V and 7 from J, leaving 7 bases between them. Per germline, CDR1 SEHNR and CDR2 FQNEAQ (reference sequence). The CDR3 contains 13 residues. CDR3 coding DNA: TGTGCCAGCAGCTTAGAGGGTATCGGGGAGCTGTTTTTT. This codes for CASSLEGIGELFF.

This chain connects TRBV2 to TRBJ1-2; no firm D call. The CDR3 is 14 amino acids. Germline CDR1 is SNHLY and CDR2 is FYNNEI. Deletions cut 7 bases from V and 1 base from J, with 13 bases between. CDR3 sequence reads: CASIRHPNNYGYTF. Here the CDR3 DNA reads TGTGCCAGCATCAGGCATCCCAATAACTATGGCTACACCTTC.

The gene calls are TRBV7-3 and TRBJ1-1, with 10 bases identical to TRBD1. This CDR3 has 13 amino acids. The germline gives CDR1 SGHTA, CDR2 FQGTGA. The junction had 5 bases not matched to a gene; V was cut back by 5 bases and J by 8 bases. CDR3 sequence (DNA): TGTGCCAGCAGCCAAATGGGACAGGGGGAAGCTTTCTTT. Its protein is CASSQMGQGEAFF.

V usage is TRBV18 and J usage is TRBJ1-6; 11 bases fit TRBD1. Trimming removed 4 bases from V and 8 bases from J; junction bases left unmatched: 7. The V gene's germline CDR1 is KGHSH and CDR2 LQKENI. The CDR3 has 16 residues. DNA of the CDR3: TGTGCCAGCTCACTCACGGGACAGGGGGAGTATTCACCCCTCCACTTT. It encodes CASSLTGQGEYSPLHF.

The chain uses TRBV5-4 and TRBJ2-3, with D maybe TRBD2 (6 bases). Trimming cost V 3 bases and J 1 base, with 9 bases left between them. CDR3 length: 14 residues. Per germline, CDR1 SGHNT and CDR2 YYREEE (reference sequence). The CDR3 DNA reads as TGTGCCAGCAGCTGGCGGGACCGCACAGATACGCAGTATTTT. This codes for CASSWRDRTDTQYF.

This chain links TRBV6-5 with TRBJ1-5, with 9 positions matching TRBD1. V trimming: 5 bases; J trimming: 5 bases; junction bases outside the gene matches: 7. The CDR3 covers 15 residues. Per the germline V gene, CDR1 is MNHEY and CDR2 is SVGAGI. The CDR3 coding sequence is TGTGCCAGCAGTCCCACGGGACAGGGATATCAGCCCCAGCATTTT. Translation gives CASSPTGQGYQPQHF.

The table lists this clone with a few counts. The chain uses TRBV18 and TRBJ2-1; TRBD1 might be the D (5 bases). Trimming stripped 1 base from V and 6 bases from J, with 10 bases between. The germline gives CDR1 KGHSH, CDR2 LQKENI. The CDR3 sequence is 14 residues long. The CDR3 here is CASSPLRQTNEQFF. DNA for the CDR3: TGTGCCAGCTCACCACTGCGACAGACCAATGAGCAGTTCTTC.

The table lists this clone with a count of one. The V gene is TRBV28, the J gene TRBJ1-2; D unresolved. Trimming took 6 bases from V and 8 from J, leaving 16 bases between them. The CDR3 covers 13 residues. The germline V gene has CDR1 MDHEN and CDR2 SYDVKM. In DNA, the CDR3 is TGTGCCAGCAGCTCCCGCTCCGGACTGGGCTACACCTTC. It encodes CASSSRSGLGYTF.

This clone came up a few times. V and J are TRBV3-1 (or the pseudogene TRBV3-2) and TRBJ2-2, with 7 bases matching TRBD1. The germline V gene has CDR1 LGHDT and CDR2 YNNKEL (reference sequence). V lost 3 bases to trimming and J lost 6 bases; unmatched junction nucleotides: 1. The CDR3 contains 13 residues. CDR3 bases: TGTGCCAGCAGCCAGCAGGGGGCCGGGGAGCTGTTTTTT. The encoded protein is CASSQQGAGELFF.

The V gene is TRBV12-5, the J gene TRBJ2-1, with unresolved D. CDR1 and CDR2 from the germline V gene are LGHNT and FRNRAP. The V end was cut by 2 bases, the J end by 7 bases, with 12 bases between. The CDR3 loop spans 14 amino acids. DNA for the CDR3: TGTGCTAGTGGTTTGTATCGGGCAGGAAATGAGCAGTTCTTC. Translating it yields CASGLYRAGNEQFF.

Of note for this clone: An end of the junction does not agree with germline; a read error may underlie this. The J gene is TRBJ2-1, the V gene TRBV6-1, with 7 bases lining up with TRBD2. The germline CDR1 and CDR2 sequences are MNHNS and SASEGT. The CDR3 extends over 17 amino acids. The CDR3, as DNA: TGTGCCAGCAGTCAAGCCTCTAGCGGTCCCTCCTACAATGAGCAGTTCTTC. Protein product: CASSQASSGPSYNEQFF.

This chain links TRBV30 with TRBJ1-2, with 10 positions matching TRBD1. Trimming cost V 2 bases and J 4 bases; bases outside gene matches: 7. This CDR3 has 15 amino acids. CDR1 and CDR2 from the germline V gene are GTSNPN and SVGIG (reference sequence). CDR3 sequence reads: CAWSFQWTGGYGYTF. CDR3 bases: TGTGCCTGGAGTTTCCAGTGGACAGGGGGCTATGGCTACACCTTC.

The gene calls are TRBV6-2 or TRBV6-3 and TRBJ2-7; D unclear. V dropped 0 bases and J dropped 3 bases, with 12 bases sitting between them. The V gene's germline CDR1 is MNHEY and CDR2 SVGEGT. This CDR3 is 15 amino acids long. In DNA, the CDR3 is TGTGCCAGCAGTTACTCGAGCCCCGAAAGCTACGAGCAGTACTTC. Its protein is CASSYSSPESYEQYF.

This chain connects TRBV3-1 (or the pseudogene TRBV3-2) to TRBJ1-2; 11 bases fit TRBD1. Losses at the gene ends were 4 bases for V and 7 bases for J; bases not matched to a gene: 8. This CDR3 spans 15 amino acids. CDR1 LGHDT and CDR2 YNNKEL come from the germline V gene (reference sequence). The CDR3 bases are TGTGCCAGCAGCCGTACCGCCGGGACAGGGGGTGGCTACACCTTC. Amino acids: CASSRTAGTGGGYTF.

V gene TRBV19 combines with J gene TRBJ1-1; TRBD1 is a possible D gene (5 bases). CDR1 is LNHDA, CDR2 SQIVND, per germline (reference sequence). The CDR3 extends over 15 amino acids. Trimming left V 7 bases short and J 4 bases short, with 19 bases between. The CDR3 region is CASKGQDRATTEAFF. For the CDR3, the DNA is TGTGCCAGTAAGGGGCAGGACCGTGCGACCACTGAAGCTTTCTTT.

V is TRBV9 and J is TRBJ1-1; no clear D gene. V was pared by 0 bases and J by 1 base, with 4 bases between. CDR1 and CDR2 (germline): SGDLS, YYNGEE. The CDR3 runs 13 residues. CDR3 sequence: CASSVGPNTEAFF. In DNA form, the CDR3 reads TGTGCCAGCAGCGTAGGACCGAACACTGAAGCTTTCTTT.